This passage covers 24 T cell receptor beta chains from one sample sequenced in a study of beta chain features in type 1 diabetes. These receptors lack a known antigen. General study points: TCRB CDR3s from Type 1 diabetes patients were moderately but significantly shorter in all four CD4+ subsets.

The authors reverse transcribed all of the isolated RNA, so sequencing captured expressed TCRB transcripts. The repertoire was sequenced with immunoSEQ multiplex PCR; TCRdb's copy has only in-frame clones and lacks some. Among 600,000 to 750,000 clones listed, 9.5% to 15% were seen once. Sequencing was carried out using naive CD4+ T cells from blood. Receptor source: a man younger than 40 with type 1 diabetes.

V and J are TRBV23-1 and TRBJ2-7; tentative D call: TRBD2 (5 bases). TRBV23-1 is an ORF, and what it does is uncertain. The V end was cut by 0 bases, the J end by 6 bases, with 12 bases between. The CDR3 sequence is 14 residues long. The CDR3 loop is CASSQSRLAGEQYF. The CDR3 DNA is TGCGCCAGCAGTCAATCCCGGCTAGCTGGCGAGCAGTACTTC.

This clone was seen more than once but under ten times. The same CDR3 is also encoded by other DNA sequences in this sample. CDR3 loop: CASSQEGNEQFF. CDR3 DNA sequence: TGCGCCAGCAGCCAAGAGGGGAATGAGCAGTTCTTC. The chain combines TRBV4-3 with TRBJ2-1; no reliable D call. The V end was cut by 0 bases, the J end by 7 bases, with 4 bases between. Looked up from germline, CDR1 is LGHNA and CDR2 is YSLEER. The CDR3 sequence is 12 residues long.

This clone was counted a few times. The rearrangement links TRBV29-1 to TRBJ1-1, with 8 bases lining up with TRBD1. The CDR3 spans 12 residues. Germline trimming cut 5 bases from V and 5 bases from J; bases unmatched to any gene: 4. In germline, CDR1 is SQVTM, CDR2 ANQGSEA. The CDR3 loop is CSVLQGGTEAFF. CDR3 nucleotide sequence: TGCAGCGTTCTACAGGGGGGGACTGAAGCTTTCTTT.

There are a few counts of this clone. The chain recombines TRBV20-1 with TRBJ2-2, with D hard to call. Germline V gene lookup returns CDR1 DFQATT and CDR2 SNEGSKA (reference sequence). The CDR3 is made up of 11 amino acids. Trimming took off 5 bases at V and 7 bases at J, with 8 bases between the two ends. The CDR3 loop is CSAYRSGELFF. DNA of the CDR3: TGCAGTGCTTATCGTAGCGGGGAGCTGTTTTTT.

A few counts support this clone. The V call is TRBV6-6, the J call TRBJ2-5; the D call may be TRBD1 or TRBD2 (5 bases each). The CDR3 has 12 amino acids. Germline V gene lookup returns CDR1 MNHNY and CDR2 SVGAGI (reference sequence). The germline V and J ends were trimmed by 2 bases and 5 bases, with 6 bases remaining between them. The DNA of the CDR3 is TGTGCCAGCAGTTACGAGGGGGAGACCCAGTACTTC. Its protein is CASSYEGETQYF.

This clone was counted only a few times. The J gene is TRBJ1-2, the V gene TRBV29-1; a possible D gene is TRBD1 (5 bases). CDR1 is SQVTM, CDR2 ANQGSEA, per germline. The V and J ends lost 5 bases and 7 bases respectively, with 20 bases between them. This CDR3 is built from 14 residues. The CDR3 coding sequence is TGCAGCGTTACCGCCGAGCCCGGGGGTAGTGGCTACACCTTC. It specifies CSVTAEPGGSGYTF. The whole variable domain, filled in from reference TRBV29-1 and TRBJ1-2, reads SAVISQKPSRDICQRGTSLTIQCQVDSQVTMMFWYRQQPGQSLTLIATANQGSEATYESGFVIDKFPISRPNLTFSTLTVSNMSPEDSSIYLCSVTAEPGGSGYTFGSGTRLTVV.

This rearrangement joins TRBV18 to TRBJ1-2; D is unclear. The ends were cut back, 4 bases at V and 4 bases at J, with 4 bases in the middle. CDR1 is KGHSH, CDR2 LQKENI, per germline. The CDR3 totals 11 residues. CDR3 DNA sequence: TGTGCCAGCTCACAGAGCTATGGCTACACCTTC. Its translation is CASSQSYGYTF.

The chain carries TRBV10-3 and TRBJ2-7, with D perhaps TRBD1 (6 bases). V was cut by 6 bases and J by 12 bases, with 12 bases left in between. Germline CDR1 is ENHRY and CDR2 is SYGVKD. The CDR3 spans 10 residues. The CDR3 bases are TGTGCCATCAGGCCAGGGGTTGGGTACTTC. This codes for CAIRPGVGYF.

This clone was seen only a few times. The chain has TRBV11-2 and TRBJ1-2; perhaps TRBD1 as D (5 bases). CDR1 and CDR2 (germline): SGHAT, FQNNGV. The CDR3 is 14 residues long. V lost 2 bases and J 5 bases, leaving 12 bases between the germline ends. The CDR3 DNA follows: TGTGCCAGCAGCTTAAGCATAGGGGAGTATGGCTACACCTTC. Translated, it gives CASSLSIGEYGYTF. Full variable domain (outside the CDR3, taken from reference TRBV11-2 and TRBJ1-2): EAGVAQSPRYKIIEKRQSVAFWCNPISGHATLYWYQQILGQGPKLLIQFQNNGVVDDSQLPKDRFSAERLKGVDSTLKIQPAKLEDSAVYLCASSLSIGEYGYTFGSGTRLTVV.

This chain joins TRBV5-8 and TRBJ1-4, with 7 bases fitting TRBD1. CDR3 length equals 16 residues. J was trimmed by 0 bases and V by 4 bases; bases with no gene match: 6. Germline CDR1 reads SGHTS; CDR2 reads YDEGEE. The chain's CDR3 is CASSQYRGSTNEKLFF. CDR3 nucleotide sequence: TGTGCCAGCAGCCAATACAGGGGATCAACTAATGAAAAACTGTTTTTT.

This clone was seen more than once but under ten times. The genes are TRBV6-1 and TRBJ2-7, with D perhaps TRBD2 (5 bases). Trimming stripped 1 base from V and 1 base from J, with 8 bases between. CDR1 MNHNS and CDR2 SASEGT come from the germline V gene. The CDR3 consists of 14 residues. This CDR3 reads CASSEVGESYEQYF. Here the CDR3 DNA reads TGTGCCAGCAGTGAAGTCGGGGAGTCCTACGAGCAGTACTTC.

Details on this clone: An end of the junction does not agree with germline; a read error may underlie this. V and J are TRBV7-7 and TRBJ2-5, with TRBD2 matching 13 bases. Germline assignment: CDR1 SSHAT and CDR2 FNYEAQ (reference sequence). This CDR3 has 16 amino acids. The CDR3 bases are TGTGCTAGCAGCCCCGGGACTAGCGGGACCCAAGAGACCCAGTACTTC. It encodes CASSPGTSGTQETQYF.

This rearrangement joins TRBV5-1 to TRBJ2-5; D not resolved. CDR3 length: 14 residues. Germline CDR1 and CDR2: SGHRS and YFSETQ. Trimming took 5 bases from V and 1 from J, leaving 12 bases between them. CDR3 sequence (DNA): TGCGCCAGCAGGACGGGCCTGGTCCAAGAGACCCAGTACTTC. Its protein is CASRTGLVQETQYF.

This clone has only a few counts. This rearrangement joins TRBV13 to TRBJ1-1; 7 bases match TRBD1. The CDR3 spans 14 residues. The V gene's germline CDR1 is PRHDT and CDR2 FYEKMQ (reference sequence). Unmatched junction bases numbered 4, after V lost 4 bases and J lost 2 bases. CDR3 region: CASSSRTGNTEAFF. The CDR3 nucleotides read TGTGCCAGCAGCTCCCGGACAGGAAACACTGAAGCTTTCTTT.

The V call is TRBV19, the J call TRBJ1-2, with a possible D match to TRBD1 (6 bases). This CDR3 is 14 amino acids long. Germline V gene data show CDR1 as LNHDA and CDR2 as SQIVND (reference sequence). For the CDR3, the DNA is TGTGCGTTCAGACAGGTTGTAAAGTTGGTCGGCTACACCTTC. This encodes CAFRQVVKLVGYTF.

This clone was seen only a few times. The CDR3 coding sequence is TGTGCCAGTAGTATGACAGGCGGTATGAACACTGAAGCTTTCTTT. It yields the protein CASSMTGGMNTEAFF. The rearrangement links TRBV19 to TRBJ1-1; D is perhaps TRBD1 (6 bases). V was trimmed by 3 bases and J by 0 bases, leaving 11 bases between them. The germline CDR1 and CDR2 sequences are LNHDA and SQIVND (reference sequence). The CDR3 covers 15 residues.

A few counts support this clone. The chain recombines TRBV29-1 with TRBJ2-5; possible D gene TRBD1, 5 bases. CDR1 and CDR2 from the germline V gene are SQVTM and ANQGSEA. V was shortened by 2 bases and J by 5 bases, with 12 bases between the two germline ends. The CDR3 is 13 residues long. CDR3 DNA sequence: TGCAGCGTTGAACGTCAGGGTGGGGAGACCCAGTACTTC. Encoded protein: CSVERQGGETQYF.

This clone has only a few counts. Different DNA sequences within this sample yield the same CDR3. This chain connects TRBV7-2 to TRBJ2-5; tentative D call: TRBD2 (5 bases). The CDR3 length is 14 residues. V lost 4 bases and J 0 bases, leaving 9 bases between the germline ends. The germline CDR1 and CDR2 sequences are SGHTA and FQGNSA. The chain's CDR3 is CASSSGLYQETQYF. CDR3 DNA: TGTGCCAGCAGCTCAGGACTGTACCAAGAGACCCAGTACTTC.

The gene calls are TRBV10-1 and TRBJ2-3; TRBD1 matches 7 bases. Per the germline V gene, CDR1 is WNHNN and CDR2 is SYGVQD (reference sequence). With 0 bases clipped from V and 10 bases from J, the junction kept 10 bases outside the gene matches. This CDR3 comprises 15 residues. The CDR3 DNA sequence: TGCGCCAGCAGTGAGTCTCGACAGACAGGGCATCCGCAGTATTTT. Translating gives CASSESRQTGHPQYF.

The V gene is TRBV7-2, the J gene TRBJ2-5; no definite D call. Near its end, the DNA agrees better with TRBJ2-7, so the J call may be wrong. The CDR3 runs 14 residues. Germline values: CDR1 SGHTA, CDR2 FQGNSA. CDR3 region: CASSLAFQTREQYF. The CDR3, as DNA: TGTGCCAGCAGCTTAGCGTTTCAGACACGCGAGCAGTACTTC.

The V gene is TRBV10-3, the J gene TRBJ1-2; D ambiguous. V was clipped by 2 bases and J by 4 bases, with 8 bases between them. The CDR3 runs to 13 residues. The V gene's germline CDR1 is ENHRY and CDR2 SYGVKD. The CDR3 sequence is CAISEAGIYGYTF. The CDR3 DNA reads TGTGCCATCAGTGAGGCGGGGATCTATGGCTACACCTTC.

This clone occurred a few times. The CDR3 loop is CAGMVLGRGPGELFF. CDR3 DNA sequence: TGTGCCGGAATGGTTCTGGGCAGGGGGCCTGGGGAGCTGTTTTTT. The chain recombines TRBV30 with TRBJ2-2; 8 bases align to TRBD1. The CDR3 loop spans 15 amino acids. Germline CDR1 and CDR2: GTSNPN and SVGIG (reference sequence). The J segment lost 8 bases and the V segment lost 8 bases, leaving 16 bases of the junction unmatched. The full variable domain, rest sourced from reference TRBV30 and TRBJ2-2, is SQTIHQWPATLVQPVGSPLSLECTVEGTSNPNLYWYRQAAGRGLQLLFYSVGIGQISSEVPQNLSASRPQDRQFILSSKKLLLSDSGFYLCAGMVLGRGPGELFFGEGSRLTVL.

V and J are TRBV7-2 and TRBJ2-1, with D possibly being TRBD1 or TRBD2 (6 bases each). With 1 base removed from V and 5 bases from J, the gap between germline ends came to 12 bases. The germline V gene has CDR1 SGHTA and CDR2 FQGNSA. The CDR3 runs to 15 residues. The CDR3 is CASSLDRGPDNEQFF. In DNA form, the CDR3 reads TGTGCCAGCAGCTTAGATCGGGGGCCGGACAATGAGCAGTTCTTC.

This chain joins TRBV2 and TRBJ2-1, with TRBD2 matching 9 bases. This CDR3 comprises 15 residues. CDR1 and CDR2 from the germline V gene are SNHLY and FYNNEI. V was clipped by 5 bases and J by 7 bases; unmatched bases: 9. CDR3 sequence reads: CASSLEAGGRNEQFF. DNA for the CDR3: TGTGCCAGCAGTCTCGAAGCGGGGGGTCGGAATGAGCAGTTCTTC.